This T cell receptor (beta chain) was observed in a study of early T cells in non-severe SARS-CoV-2 infection. Study-wide background: Chains from this unsorted whole-blood bulk RNA could not be paired. Study results and caveats: The VDJdb matching leaned toward anti-spike CD8 responses and overlooked private and CD4 specificities.

Unique molecular identifiers tagged individual cDNA molecules. TCRdb re-derived calls from the 5' RACE reads in MiXCR, one entry per CDR3 protein. The table records 70,000 to 95,000 distinct CDR3 sequences, roughly 14% of them present only once. This clonotype was counted a few times. Antigen: not known. The sample taken for sequencing was whole blood. This sequence originates from an adult who was a healthcare worker with PCR-confirmed SARS-CoV-2 infection or an uninfected control (not recorded which).

Written as DNA, the CDR3 is TGTGCCAGCAGCTCCTCCAAGTGGCGGGGGGTTACCGATGAGCAGTTCTTC. It yields the protein CASSSSKWRGVTDEQFF. This rearrangement joins TRBV7-6 to TRBJ2-1; 8 nucleotides line up with TRBD2. This CDR3 comprises 17 residues. Germline V gives CDR1 SGHVS, CDR2 FNYEAQ. J was trimmed by 8 bases and V by 4 bases; bases with no gene match: 16.